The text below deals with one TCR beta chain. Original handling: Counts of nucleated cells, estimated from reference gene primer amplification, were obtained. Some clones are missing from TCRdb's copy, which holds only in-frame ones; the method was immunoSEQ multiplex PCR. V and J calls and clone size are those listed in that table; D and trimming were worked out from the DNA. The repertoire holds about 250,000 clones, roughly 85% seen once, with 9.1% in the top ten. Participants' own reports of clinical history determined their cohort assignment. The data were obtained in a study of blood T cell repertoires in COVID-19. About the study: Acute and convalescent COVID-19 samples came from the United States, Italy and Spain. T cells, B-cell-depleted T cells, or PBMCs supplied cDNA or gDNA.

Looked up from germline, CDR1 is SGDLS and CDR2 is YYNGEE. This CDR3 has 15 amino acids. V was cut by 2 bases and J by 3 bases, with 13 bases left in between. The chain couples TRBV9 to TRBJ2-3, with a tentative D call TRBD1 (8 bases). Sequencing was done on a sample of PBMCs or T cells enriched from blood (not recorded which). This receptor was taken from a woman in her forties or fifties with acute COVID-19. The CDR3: CASSVYRGGTDTQYF. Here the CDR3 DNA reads TGTGCCAGCAGCGTTTACAGGGGGGGTACAGATACGCAGTATTTT.